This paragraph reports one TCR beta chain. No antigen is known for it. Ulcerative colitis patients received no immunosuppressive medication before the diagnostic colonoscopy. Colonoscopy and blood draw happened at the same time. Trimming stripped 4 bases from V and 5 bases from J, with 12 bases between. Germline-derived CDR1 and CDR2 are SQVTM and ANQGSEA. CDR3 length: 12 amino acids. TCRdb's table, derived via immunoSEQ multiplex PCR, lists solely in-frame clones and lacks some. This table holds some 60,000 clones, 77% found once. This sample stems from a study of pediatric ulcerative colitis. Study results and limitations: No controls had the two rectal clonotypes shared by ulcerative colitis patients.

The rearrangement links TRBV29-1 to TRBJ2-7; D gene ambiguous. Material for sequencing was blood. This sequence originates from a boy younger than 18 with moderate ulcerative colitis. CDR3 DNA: TGCAGCGTTGCCCCACGGTTAAACGAGCAGTACTTC. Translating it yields CSVAPRLNEQYF.